The sequence of this T cell receptor (beta chain) was determined in a study of CD8 T cells in Susac syndrome. Study findings and constraints: As the study acknowledged, the number of individuals who were part of its TCR sequencing and HLA analysis was relatively small.

Of note for this clonotype: The antigen is unknown.

RNA amounts of about 0.5 to 1 ug underwent reverse transcription with random hexamers. MiXCR was run by TCRdb on the immunoSEQ multiplex PCR reads, yielding one entry per CDR3 protein. The repertoire has 130,000 or so distinct CDR3 sequences, roughly 94% of them found once; the top ten carry just over 0.095%. This TCR derives from a human donor in good health. The sample consisted of CD4+ T cells from PBMCs.

The CDR3 coding sequence is TGTGCCAGCAGTTTACGGATACATACGCAGTATTTT. Amino acids: CASSLRIHTQYF. This chain connects TRBV12-3 or TRBV12-4 to TRBJ2-3; D gene ambiguous. Trimming pared 2 bases from V and 7 bases from J, leaving 7 bases between. The length of the CDR3 is 12 residues.